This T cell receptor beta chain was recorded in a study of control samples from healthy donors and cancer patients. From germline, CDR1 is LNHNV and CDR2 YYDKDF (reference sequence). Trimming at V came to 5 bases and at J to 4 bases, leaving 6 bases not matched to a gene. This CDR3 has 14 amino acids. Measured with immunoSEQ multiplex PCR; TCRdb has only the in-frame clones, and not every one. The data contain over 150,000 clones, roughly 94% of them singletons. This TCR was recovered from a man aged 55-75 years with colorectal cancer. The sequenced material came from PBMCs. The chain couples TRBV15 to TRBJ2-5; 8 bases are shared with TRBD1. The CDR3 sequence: CATSGGQDGETQYF. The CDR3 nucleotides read TGTGCCACCAGCGGGGGACAGGACGGAGAGACCCAGTACTTC.